The 30 T cell receptor beta chains listed next were all sequenced from one sample in a study of T cell responses to AZD1222 COVID-19 vaccine. The method was immunoSEQ multiplex PCR; TCRdb's version includes in-frame clones alone and lacks a portion of them. The sample carries roughly 150,000 clones, about 93% recorded once. The sample consisted of peripheral blood, taken on day 0 of AZD1222 vaccination. The source of these receptors is an adult in good health.

The CDR3 reads CATLTGNTDTQYF. The CDR3 nucleotides read TGTGCCACCCTGACAGGGAACACAGATACGCAGTATTTT. V is TRBV21-1 and J is TRBJ2-3; the table assigns TRBD1, which was not confirmed against the DNA. TRBV21-1 is listed as a pseudogene. CDR3 length: 13 residues.

The count of this clone is one. The gene calls are TRBV25-1 and TRBJ1-4, with a tentative D call TRBD1 (6 bases). There are 17 residues in the CDR3. Germline V gene data show CDR1 as MGHDK and CDR2 as SYGVNS. Trimming stripped 1 base from V and 4 bases from J, with 16 bases between. This chain's CDR3 is CASSELGAGDHNEKLFF. The CDR3 DNA follows: TGTGCCAGCAGTGAATTGGGGGCCGGGGACCATAATGAAAAACTGTTTTTT.

J is TRBJ2-1 and V is TRBV29-1; 8 bases are shared with TRBD2. The CDR3 runs 14 residues. Germline assignment: CDR1 SQVTM and CDR2 ANQGSEA. The V gene end was trimmed by 0 bases and the J gene end by 6 bases; junction bases not matched to a gene: 4. CDR3 bases: TGCAGCGTTGAAGAAGGACTAGCCATCAATGAGCAGTTCTTC. Translation: CSVEEGLAINEQFF.

The chain has TRBV4-2 and TRBJ2-2, with D unclear. From germline, CDR1 is LGHNA and CDR2 YNFKEQ. Trimming removed 0 bases from V and 4 bases from J, with 9 bases in between. The CDR3 spans 15 residues. The CDR3 DNA sequence: TGTGCCAGCAGCCAAGAAATGCGAGTCACCGGGGAGCTGTTTTTT. Translating gives CASSQEMRVTGELFF.

Only one count was recorded for this clone. The same CDR3 also results from other DNA sequences found in this sample. The V call is TRBV28, the J call TRBJ2-1; 10 nucleotides agree with TRBD1. Germline-derived CDR1 and CDR2 are MDHEN and SYDVKM. This CDR3 region has 15 residues. V gave up 3 bases and J gave up 1 base; unmatched junction bases: 0. CDR3 residues: CASSLGQGSYNEQFF. The CDR3 DNA sequence: TGTGCCAGCAGTTTGGGACAGGGGTCCTACAATGAGCAGTTCTTC.

This rearrangement joins TRBV6-5 to TRBJ1-2; possibly TRBD1 for D (6 bases). V was pared by 5 bases and J by 5 bases, with 6 bases between. The CDR3 covers 11 residues. Germline CDR1 and CDR2: MNHEY and SVGAGI. CDR3 loop: CASSQGYGYTF. In DNA form, the CDR3 reads TGTGCCAGCAGTCAGGGGTATGGCTACACCTTC.

This clone was observed a few times. The chain couples TRBV15 to TRBJ2-5; TRBD2 aligns across 10 bases. V trimming: 2 bases; J trimming: 5 bases; junction bases outside the gene matches: 11. In germline, CDR1 is LNHNV, CDR2 YYDKDF (reference sequence). The CDR3 has 17 amino acids. CDR3 nucleotides: TGTGCCACCAGCAGATCCTATGGACTAGCGGCGGGGGAGACCCAGTACTTC. This encodes CATSRSYGLAAGETQYF.

The V and J genes are TRBV4-1 and TRBJ1-2, with a possible D match to TRBD1 (5 bases). The CDR3 loop spans 16 amino acids. Between the trimmed V and J ends, which lost 0 bases and 4 bases, there was a span of 15 bases. Germline V CDR1 and CDR2: MGHRA, YSYEKL. DNA of the CDR3: TGCGCCAGCAGCCAAGAACCCCCGGCAGGGCGCTATGGCTACACCTTC. Protein sequence: CASSQEPPAGRYGYTF.

This chain joins TRBV19 and TRBJ2-2; maybe TRBD1 (6 bases). V was shortened by 4 bases and J by 5 bases, with 17 bases between the two germline ends. The germline V gene encodes CDR1 LNHDA and CDR2 SQIVND (reference sequence). This CDR3 spans 16 amino acids. CDR3 protein: CASSTQGSVGTGELFF. CDR3 nucleotides: TGTGCCAGTAGTACACAGGGATCAGTGGGAACCGGGGAGCTGTTTTTT.

V is TRBV2 and J is TRBJ2-1; 11 nucleotides align to TRBD2. Per the germline V gene, CDR1 is SNHLY and CDR2 is FYNNEI. This CDR3 region has 17 residues. Trimming took 10 bases from V and 0 from J; bases not matched to a gene: 11. CDR3 DNA: TGTGCCATCCGCGGACTAGCGGGCGTAAACTCCTACAATGAGCAGTTCTTC. Protein product: CAIRGLAGVNSYNEQFF.

This sequence joins TRBV2 and TRBJ1-2; D is unclear. Germline CDR1 SNHLY, CDR2 FYNNEI. The CDR3 spans 14 residues. V was clipped by 5 bases and J by 4 bases, with 14 bases between them. This CDR3 reads CASSIPGRPYGYTF. CDR3 DNA: TGTGCCAGCAGTATCCCCGGCAGGCCCTATGGCTACACCTTC.

The rearrangement joins TRBV15 to TRBJ2-1; 9 positions match TRBD2. Germline V CDR1 and CDR2: LNHNV, YYDKDF (reference sequence). The J segment lost 6 bases and the V segment lost 0 bases, leaving 3 bases of the junction unmatched. The length of the CDR3 is 15 residues. CDR3 bases: TGTGCCACCAGCAGAGATGGCGGGAGGGCCAATGAGCAGTTCTTC. This codes for CATSRDGGRANEQFF.

The chain has TRBV7-9 and TRBJ1-4, with 7 bases that match TRBD1. The ends lost 5 bases at V and 0 bases at J; junction bases unmatched: 6. CDR3 length: 16 amino acids. Germline V CDR1 and CDR2: SEHNR, FQNEAQ (reference sequence). The DNA of the CDR3 is TGTGCCAGCAGCACGGGGGACAGTTCAACTAATGAAAAACTGTTTTTT. This gives the protein CASSTGDSSTNEKLFF. The full variable domain, in which reference TRBV7-9 and TRBJ1-4 provide the parts outside the CDR3, is DTGVSQNPRHKITKRGQNVTFRCDPISEHNRLYWYRQTLGQGPEFLTYFQNEAQLEKSRLLSDRFSAERPKGSFSTLEIQRTEQGDSAMYLCASSTGDSSTNEKLFFGSGTQLSVL.

The chain is built from TRBV7-2 and TRBJ2-1; D might be TRBD1 or TRBD2, each matching 6 bases. CDR3 length equals 15 residues. Germline CDR1 SGHTA, CDR2 FQGNSA. The V and J ends lost 1 base and 4 bases respectively, with 11 bases between them. CDR3 sequence (DNA): TGTGCCAGCAGCTTAGGCGAGGGGGGTTACAATGAGCAGTTCTTC. It translates to CASSLGEGGYNEQFF. The full variable domain, completed using reference TRBV7-2 and TRBJ2-1, is GAGVSQSPSNKVTEKGKDVELRCDPISGHTALYWYRQSLGQGLEFLIYFQGNSAPDKSGLPSDRFSAERTGGSVSTLTIQRTQQEDSAVYLCASSLGEGGYNEQFFGPGTRLTVL.

J is TRBJ1-1 and V is TRBV6-5; D remains ambiguous. Germline CDR1 and CDR2: MNHEY and SVGAGI. Between the trimmed V and J ends, which lost 2 bases and 1 base, there was a span of 11 bases. The CDR3 totals 15 residues. This CDR3 is CASSYQPLQNTEAFF. The CDR3 nucleotides are TGTGCCAGCAGTTACCAACCTTTGCAGAACACTGAAGCTTTCTTT.

This chain connects TRBV4-3 to TRBJ2-5, with D tentatively TRBD1 (6 bases). This CDR3 is built from 15 residues. From germline, CDR1 is LGHNA and CDR2 YSLEER. Trimming stripped 4 bases from V and 5 bases from J, with 17 bases between. CDR3 sequence reads: CASSLQTGTRETQYF. The CDR3 bases are TGCGCCAGCAGCCTTCAGACAGGTACCCGGGAGACCCAGTACTTC.

The V gene is TRBV6-5, the J gene TRBJ1-5, with D perhaps TRBD1 (6 bases). With 6 bases removed from V and 1 base from J, the gap between germline ends came to 10 bases. The germline V gene encodes CDR1 MNHEY and CDR2 SVGAGI. This CDR3 has 14 amino acids. DNA of the CDR3: TGTGCCAGCAGCGGACAGAAAAGCAATCAGCCCCAGCATTTT. It yields the protein CASSGQKSNQPQHF.

The V call is TRBV27, the J call TRBJ2-6; no clear D. Germline values: CDR1 MNHEY, CDR2 SMNVEV (reference sequence). This CDR3 contains 15 residues. The germline V and J ends were trimmed by 7 bases and 3 bases, with 13 bases remaining between them. The CDR3 reads CASKLTNLGANVLTF. CDR3 nucleotides: TGTGCCAGCAAACTGACGAACCTTGGGGCCAACGTCCTGACTTTC.

The chain couples TRBV4-1 to TRBJ2-1; 8 bases fit TRBD2. J lost 2 bases, V lost 5 bases, and 5 bases had no gene match. Germline CDR1 is MGHRA and CDR2 is YSYEKL. The CDR3 contains 15 residues. CDR3 in amino acids: CASSYREGPYNEQFF. The DNA of the CDR3 is TGCGCCAGCAGCTATCGGGAGGGCCCCTACAATGAGCAGTTCTTC.

This sequence joins TRBV18 and TRBJ1-3, with TRBD1 identical over 11 bases. CDR1 and CDR2 from the germline V gene are KGHSH and LQKENI. The CDR3 consists of 18 residues. V shed 3 bases, J shed 1 base, and the junction held 8 bases outside the gene matches. CDR3 DNA: TGTGCCAGCTCACCCAGGGACAGGGGGAGACCTTCTGGAAACACCATATATTTT. Protein: CASSPRDRGRPSGNTIYF.

This clone was counted a single time. The J gene is TRBJ1-1, the V gene TRBV5-5; D unclear. Germline V gene sequence: CDR1 SGHKS, CDR2 YYEKEE (reference sequence). V shed 4 bases and J shed 1 base, with 14 bases lying between them. There are 15 residues in the CDR3. DNA of the CDR3: TGTGCCAGCAGCCCCTACCCGGACGGGAACACTGAAGCTTTCTTT. The encoded protein is CASSPYPDGNTEAFF.

The V gene is TRBV29-1, the J gene TRBJ1-2, with a weak D call TRBD1 (5 bases). The V gene lost 4 bases and the J gene lost 10 bases, with 16 bases spanning the gap. This CDR3 is built from 12 residues. Germline V gene data show CDR1 as SQVTM and CDR2 as ANQGSEA. This CDR3 reads CSVGTGQEDYTF. CDR3 coding DNA: TGCAGCGTTGGTACAGGCCAGGAAGACTACACCTTC. The complete variable domain, with remaining parts taken from reference TRBV29-1 and TRBJ1-2, reads SAVISQKPSRDICQRGTSLTIQCQVDSQVTMMFWYRQQPGQSLTLIATANQGSEATYESGFVIDKFPISRPNLTFSTLTVSNMSPEDSSIYLCSVGTGQEDYTFGSGTRLTVV.

Regarding this clone: Additional DNA sequences in this sample encode the identical CDR3. The V call is TRBV9, the J call TRBJ1-4; 7 nucleotides match TRBD1. Germline CDR1 SGDLS, CDR2 YYNGEE. V shed 0 bases and J 5 bases; nucleotides not matched to a gene: 4. The CDR3 has 15 amino acids. CDR3 DNA: TGTGCCAGCAGCGTAGAGGGGACAGCGAATGAAAAACTGTTTTTT. Amino acid sequence: CASSVEGTANEKLFF.

Notes on this clone: The sample holds other DNA sequences that translate to the same CDR3. J is TRBJ2-7 and V is TRBV7-2, with unresolved D. Between the trimmed V and J ends, which lost 0 bases and 1 base, there was a span of 4 bases. Germline V gene lookup returns CDR1 SGHTA and CDR2 FQGNSA. The CDR3 consists of 13 residues. CDR3 coding DNA: TGTGCCAGCAGCTTAGCGGAGTCCTACGAGCAGTACTTC. Amino acid sequence: CASSLAESYEQYF.

This sequence joins TRBV15 and TRBJ2-5; D remains ambiguous. Trimming pared 0 bases from V and 5 bases from J, leaving 4 bases between. CDR1 and CDR2 (germline): LNHNV, YYDKDF (reference sequence). The CDR3 is 12 amino acids. This chain's CDR3 is CATSRDGETQYF. CDR3 bases: TGTGCCACCAGCAGAGACGGTGAGACCCAGTACTTC. The whole variable domain, remainder taken from reference TRBV15 and TRBJ2-5, is DAMVIQNPRYQVTQFGKPVTLSCSQTLNHNVMYWYQQKSSQAPKLLFHYYDKDFNNEADTPDNFQSRRPNTSFCFLDIRSPGLGDTAMYLCATSRDGETQYFGPGTRLLVL.

This sequence joins TRBV7-8 and TRBJ1-6; D gene uncertain. The CDR3 length is 15 residues. Trimming left V 1 base short and J 10 bases short, with 14 bases between. Looked up from germline, CDR1 is SGHVS and CDR2 is FQNEAQ. The CDR3 region is CASSLVRTRGSPLHF. The CDR3 DNA reads TGTGCCAGCAGCTTAGTTAGAACCCGTGGCTCACCCCTCCACTTT.

The chain employs TRBV2 and TRBJ2-4, with 11 bases lining up with TRBD2. V lost 5 bases to trimming and J lost 3 bases; unmatched junction nucleotides: 9. The CDR3 covers 17 residues. CDR1 and CDR2 (germline): SNHLY, FYNNEI. The CDR3 region is CASSSPGLADGKNIQYF. For the CDR3, the DNA is TGTGCCAGCAGTTCTCCGGGACTAGCGGACGGCAAAAACATTCAGTACTTC. Based on the CDR3 plus reference TRBV2 and TRBJ2-4, the full variable domain is EPEVTQTPSHQVTQMGQEVILRCVPISNHLYFYWYRQILGQKVEFLVSFYNNEISEKSEIFDDQFSVERPDGSNFTLKIRSTKLEDSAMYFCASSSPGLADGKNIQYFGAGTRLSVL.

The rearrangement joins TRBV9 to TRBJ2-3; D might be TRBD1 or TRBD2, each matching 6 bases. The CDR3 is 16 amino acids. V was clipped by 4 bases and J by 2 bases, with 17 bases between them. Germline V gene lookup returns CDR1 SGDLS and CDR2 YYNGEE. Written as DNA, the CDR3 is TGTGCCAGCAGCCCCTCCTTGCGGGACATCACAGATACGCAGTATTTT. Translation gives CASSPSLRDITDTQYF.

This clone has a handful of counts. DNA for the CDR3: TGTGCCAGCAGTCAACTGACAGAGGGGAACACTGAAGCTTTCTTT. Translation gives CASSQLTEGNTEAFF. The chain couples TRBV6-5 to TRBJ1-1; D might be TRBD1 (5 bases). The CDR3 consists of 15 residues. The germline V and J ends were trimmed by 5 bases and 1 base, with 14 bases remaining between them. CDR1 and CDR2 (germline): MNHEY, SVGAGI.

The gene calls are TRBV7-3 and TRBJ2-1; no clear D gene. V was clipped by 5 bases and J by 9 bases, with 11 bases between them. The germline CDR1 and CDR2 sequences are SGHTA and FQGTGA. The CDR3 is 12 amino acids. CDR3 residues: CASSRPPGEQFF. The CDR3 bases are TGTGCCAGCAGCCGTCCGCCGGGTGAGCAGTTCTTC.